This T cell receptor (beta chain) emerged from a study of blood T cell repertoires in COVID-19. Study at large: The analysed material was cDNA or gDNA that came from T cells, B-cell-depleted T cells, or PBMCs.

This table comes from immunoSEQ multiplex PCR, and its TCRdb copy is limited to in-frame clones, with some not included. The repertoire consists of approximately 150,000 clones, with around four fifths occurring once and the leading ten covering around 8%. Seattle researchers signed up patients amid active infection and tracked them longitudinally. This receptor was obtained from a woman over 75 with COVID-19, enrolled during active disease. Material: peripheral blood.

The CDR3, as DNA: TGCGCCAGCAGCGCGGGGGGAACAAACTATGGCTACACCTTC. Encoded protein: CASSAGGTNYGYTF. The V gene is TRBV5-1, the J gene TRBJ1-2; D may be TRBD1 (5 bases). The CDR3 extends over 14 amino acids. V was cut by 4 bases and J by 2 bases, with 12 bases left in between. CDR1 and CDR2 (germline): SGHRS, YFSETQ.